This record concerns one T cell receptor beta chain sequence. Its cognate antigen is unknown. These data belong to a study of shared clonotypes between healthy human individuals. Across the whole study: Three plates were used per donor for CD4 naive, three for CD4 memory, two for CD8 naive and one for CD8 memory. Findings and caveats of the study: The rarefaction results pointed to incomplete sorted-subset sequencing despite large depth.

Splitting of each subset's genomic DNA was done evenly across several immunoSEQ plates. Some clones are missing from TCRdb's copy, which holds only in-frame ones; the method was immunoSEQ multiplex PCR. This table holds roughly 2.1 million clones, 85% to 95% found once. The length of the CDR3 is 13 residues. Naive-designated CD8 cells lacked CD45RO, were positively enriched for CCR7, and omitted terminally differentiated effector memory CD45RA+ cells. Sequences were obtained from naive CD8+ T cells from PBMCs. The V gene is TRBV21-1, the J gene TRBJ1-5. TRBV21-1 is an annotated pseudogene. The receptor's source is a man between 18 and 35 years old in good health. Some clones in this sample may be carry-over from other donors' samples. The CDR3 is CALMGGRNQPQHF. The CDR3 DNA follows: TGTGCCCTCATGGGGGGCCGCAATCAGCCCCAGCATTTT.